The present T cell receptor beta chain was sequenced within a study of CD8+CD57+ T cells in acquired aplastic anemia. Concerning this clonotype: A read error may be the cause here, since a much bigger clone is one base away.

Investigators profiled TCR beta VDJ and CDR3 from genomic DNA template. TCRdb ran MiXCR on the reads and lists one entry per CDR3 protein. The sample lists fewer than 150,000 distinct CDR3 sequences; more than 40% were seen once. Germline CDR1 reads SGHTA; CDR2 reads FQGTGA. This CDR3 spans 15 amino acids. Between the trimmed V and J ends, which lost 5 bases and 1 base, there was a span of 11 bases. The chain carries TRBV7-3 and TRBJ2-2; D remains unclear. Specimen: sorted CD4+, CD8+, or CD8+CD57+ T cells (not recorded which) from PBMCs. This TCR derives from a human donor in good health, serving as a control. The CDR3: CASSLGNRNTGELFF. The DNA for the CDR3 is TGTGCCAGCAGCCTTGGGAACAGGAACACCGGGGAGCTGTTTTTT. Full variable domain (rest looked up from reference TRBV7-3 and TRBJ2-2): GAGVSQTPSNKVTEKGKYVELRCDPISGHTALYWYRQSLGQGPEFLIYFQGTGAADDSGLPNDRFFAVRPEGSVSTLKIQRTERGDSAVYLCASSLGNRNTGELFFGEGSRLTVL.